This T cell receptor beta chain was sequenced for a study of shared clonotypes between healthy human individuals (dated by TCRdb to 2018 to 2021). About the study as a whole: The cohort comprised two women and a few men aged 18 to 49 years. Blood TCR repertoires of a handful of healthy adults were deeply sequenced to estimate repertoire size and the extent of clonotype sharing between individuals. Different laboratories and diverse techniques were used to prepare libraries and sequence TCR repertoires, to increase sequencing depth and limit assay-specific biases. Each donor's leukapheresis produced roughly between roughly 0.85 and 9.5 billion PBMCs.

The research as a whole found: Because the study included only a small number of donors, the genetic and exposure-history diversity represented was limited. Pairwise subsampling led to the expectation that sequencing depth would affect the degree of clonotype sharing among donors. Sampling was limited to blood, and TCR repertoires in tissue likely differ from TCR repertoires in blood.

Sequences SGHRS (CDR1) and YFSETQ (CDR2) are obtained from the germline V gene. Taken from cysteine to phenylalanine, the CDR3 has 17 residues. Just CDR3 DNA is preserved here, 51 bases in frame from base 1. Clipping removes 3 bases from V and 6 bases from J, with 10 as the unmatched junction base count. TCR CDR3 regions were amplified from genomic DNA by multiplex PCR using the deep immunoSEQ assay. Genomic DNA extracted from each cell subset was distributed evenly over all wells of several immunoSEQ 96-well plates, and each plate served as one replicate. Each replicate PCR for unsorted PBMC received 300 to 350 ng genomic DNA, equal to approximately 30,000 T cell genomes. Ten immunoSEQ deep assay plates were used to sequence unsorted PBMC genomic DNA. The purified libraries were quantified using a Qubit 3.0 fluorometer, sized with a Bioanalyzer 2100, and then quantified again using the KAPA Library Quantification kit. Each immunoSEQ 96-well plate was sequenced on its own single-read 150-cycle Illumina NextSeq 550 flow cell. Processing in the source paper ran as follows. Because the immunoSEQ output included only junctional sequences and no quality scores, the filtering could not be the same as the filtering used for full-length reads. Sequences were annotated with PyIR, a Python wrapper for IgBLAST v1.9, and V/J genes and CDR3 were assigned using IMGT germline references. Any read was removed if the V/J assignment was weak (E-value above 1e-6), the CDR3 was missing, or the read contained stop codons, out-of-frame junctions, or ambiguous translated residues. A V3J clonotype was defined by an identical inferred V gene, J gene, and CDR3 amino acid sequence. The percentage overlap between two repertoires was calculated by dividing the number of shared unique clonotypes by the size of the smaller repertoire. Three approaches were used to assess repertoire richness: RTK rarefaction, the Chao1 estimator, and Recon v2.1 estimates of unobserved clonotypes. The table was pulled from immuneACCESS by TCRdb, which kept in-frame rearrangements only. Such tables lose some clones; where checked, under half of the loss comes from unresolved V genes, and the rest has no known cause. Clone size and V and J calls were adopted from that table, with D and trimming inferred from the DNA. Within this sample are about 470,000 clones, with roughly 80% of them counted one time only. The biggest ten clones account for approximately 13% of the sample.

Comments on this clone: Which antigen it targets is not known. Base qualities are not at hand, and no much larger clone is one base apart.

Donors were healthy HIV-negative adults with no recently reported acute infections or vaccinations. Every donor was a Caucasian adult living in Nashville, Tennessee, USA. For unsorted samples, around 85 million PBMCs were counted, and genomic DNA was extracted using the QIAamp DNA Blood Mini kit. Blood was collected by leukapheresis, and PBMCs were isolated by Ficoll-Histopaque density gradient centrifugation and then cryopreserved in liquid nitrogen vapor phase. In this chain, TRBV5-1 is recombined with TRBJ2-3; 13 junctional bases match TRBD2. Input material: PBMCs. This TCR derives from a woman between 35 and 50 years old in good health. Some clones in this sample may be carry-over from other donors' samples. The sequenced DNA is TGCGCCAGCAGCTCCCAACCGACTAGCGGGAGGACGGATACGCAGTATTTT. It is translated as CASSSQPTSGRTDTQYF.